This TCR beta chain was obtained from a study of shared clonotypes between healthy human individuals. The repertoire was sequenced with immunoSEQ multiplex PCR; TCRdb's copy has only in-frame clones and lacks some. The repertoire holds 600,000 to 750,000 clones, with 90% as singletons. V lost 5 bases to trimming and J lost 6 bases; unmatched junction nucleotides: 9. CDR1 and CDR2 (germline): SEHNR, FQNEAQ (reference sequence). This CDR3 contains 15 residues. The sample consisted of memory CD8+ T cells from PBMCs. Subset: CD45RO+ cells pooled with CCR7-negative TemRA cells. The source is a man between 18 and 29 years old in good health. Some clones in this sample may be carry-over from other donors' samples. V usage is TRBV7-9 and J usage is TRBJ2-2; 7 bases are a match to TRBD2. The CDR3 here is CASSTGPGRAGELFF. In DNA form, the CDR3 reads TGTGCCAGCAGCACCGGGCCGGGGAGGGCCGGGGAGCTGTTTTTT.